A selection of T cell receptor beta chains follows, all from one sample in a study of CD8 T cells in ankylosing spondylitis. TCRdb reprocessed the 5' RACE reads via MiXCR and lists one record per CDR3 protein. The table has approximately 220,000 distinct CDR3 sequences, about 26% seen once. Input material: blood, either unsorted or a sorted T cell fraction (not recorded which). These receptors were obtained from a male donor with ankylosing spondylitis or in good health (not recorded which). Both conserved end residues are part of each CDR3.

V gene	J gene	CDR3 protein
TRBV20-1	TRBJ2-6	CSARGRDSGANVLTF
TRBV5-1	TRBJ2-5	CASSGSLRGETQYF
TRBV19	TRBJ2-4	CASSIGLAGTKNIQYF
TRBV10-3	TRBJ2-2	CAISESTNSGELFF
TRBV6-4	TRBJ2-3	CASSDLAGNPYTQYF
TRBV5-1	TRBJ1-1	CASSLLDMNTEAFF
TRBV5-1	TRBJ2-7	CASSLDIAYEQYF
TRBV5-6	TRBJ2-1	CASSTGLADYNEQFF
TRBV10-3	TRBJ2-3	CATTMTGARTDTQYF
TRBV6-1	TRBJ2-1	CASSSAGLSEYNEQFF
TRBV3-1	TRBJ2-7	CASSQSGLSYEQYF
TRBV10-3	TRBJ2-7	CAISEPSSYEQYF
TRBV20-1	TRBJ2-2	CSAQPLPGLAGGGTGELFF
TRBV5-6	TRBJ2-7	CASSFGDRVYEQYF
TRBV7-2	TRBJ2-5	CASSRGGVGETQYF
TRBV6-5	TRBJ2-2	CASRIYTGELFF
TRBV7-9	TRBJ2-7	CASSLRDQGSYEQYF
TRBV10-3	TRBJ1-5	CAISDKGFSNQPQHF
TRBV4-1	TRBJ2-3	CASSPDSQGRTDTQYF
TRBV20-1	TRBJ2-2	CSAGLAGGRGELFF
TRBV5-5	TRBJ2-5	CASSLDGSNRETQYF
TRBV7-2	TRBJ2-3	CASSLSRGTDTQYF
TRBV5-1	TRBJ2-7	CASSLRGTGLSYEQYF
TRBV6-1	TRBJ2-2	CASSLRARNTGELFF
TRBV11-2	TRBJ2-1	CASRMGHGTYNEQFF
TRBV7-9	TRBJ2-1	CASSLSGGSNEQFF
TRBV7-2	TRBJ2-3	CASSPGTSGNTQYF
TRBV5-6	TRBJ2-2	CASSLSSPATGELFF